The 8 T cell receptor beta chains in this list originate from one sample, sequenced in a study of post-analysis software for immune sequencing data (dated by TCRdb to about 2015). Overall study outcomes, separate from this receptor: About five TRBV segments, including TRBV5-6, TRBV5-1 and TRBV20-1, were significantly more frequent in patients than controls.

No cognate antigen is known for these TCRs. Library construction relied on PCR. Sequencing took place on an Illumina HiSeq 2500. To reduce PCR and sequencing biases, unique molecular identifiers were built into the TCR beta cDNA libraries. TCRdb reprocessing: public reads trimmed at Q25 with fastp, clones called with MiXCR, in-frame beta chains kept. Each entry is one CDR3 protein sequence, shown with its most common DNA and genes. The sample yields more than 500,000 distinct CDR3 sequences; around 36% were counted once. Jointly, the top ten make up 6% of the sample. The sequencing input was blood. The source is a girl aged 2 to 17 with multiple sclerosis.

CDR3 bases: TGCAGTGCTAGAGGGGGAGAGAGTGAAAAACTGTTTTTT. Its protein is CSARGGESEKLFF. The rearrangement uses TRBV20-1 and TRBJ1-4; D not resolved. This CDR3 comprises 13 residues. The V gene's germline CDR1 is DFQATT and CDR2 SNEGSKA (reference sequence). V shed 1 base and J shed 7 bases, with 10 bases lying between them.

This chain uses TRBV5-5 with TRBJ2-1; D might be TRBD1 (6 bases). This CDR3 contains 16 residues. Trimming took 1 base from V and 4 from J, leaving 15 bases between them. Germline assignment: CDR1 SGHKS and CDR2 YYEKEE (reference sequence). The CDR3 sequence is CASSLRGRGFYNEQFF. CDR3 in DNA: TGTGCCAGCAGCTTGAGGGGCAGGGGCTTTTACAATGAGCAGTTCTTC.

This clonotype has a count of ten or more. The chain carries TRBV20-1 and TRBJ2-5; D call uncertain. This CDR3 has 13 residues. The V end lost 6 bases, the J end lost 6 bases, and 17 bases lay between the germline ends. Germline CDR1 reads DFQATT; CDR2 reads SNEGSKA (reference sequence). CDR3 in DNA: TGCAGTGCCTCGGCGGACCCCAGGAAGACCCAGTACTTC. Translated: CSASADPRKTQYF.

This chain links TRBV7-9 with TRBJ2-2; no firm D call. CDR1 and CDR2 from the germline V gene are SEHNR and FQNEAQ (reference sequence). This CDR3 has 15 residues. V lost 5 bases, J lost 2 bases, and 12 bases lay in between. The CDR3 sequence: CASSLNFQNTGELFF. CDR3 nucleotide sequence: TGTGCCAGCAGCCTTAACTTTCAAAACACCGGGGAGCTGTTTTTT.

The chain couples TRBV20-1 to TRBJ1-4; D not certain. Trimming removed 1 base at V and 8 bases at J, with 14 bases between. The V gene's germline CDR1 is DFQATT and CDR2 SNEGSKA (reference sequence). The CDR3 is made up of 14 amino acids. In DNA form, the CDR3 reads TGCAGTGCTAGAGGTGGAGGGAATAGCGAAAAACTGTTTTTT. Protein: CSARGGGNSEKLFF.

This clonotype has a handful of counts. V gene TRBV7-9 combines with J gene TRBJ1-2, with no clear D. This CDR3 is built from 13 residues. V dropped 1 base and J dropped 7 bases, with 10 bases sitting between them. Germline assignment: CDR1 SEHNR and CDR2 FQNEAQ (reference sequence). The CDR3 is CASSLDPGGGYTF. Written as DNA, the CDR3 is TGTGCCAGCAGCTTAGATCCAGGCGGTGGCTACACCTTC. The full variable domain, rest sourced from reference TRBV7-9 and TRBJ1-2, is DTGVSQNPRHKITKRGQNVTFRCDPISEHNRLYWYRQTLGQGPEFLTYFQNEAQLEKSRLLSDRFSAERPKGSFSTLEIQRTEQGDSAMYLCASSLDPGGGYTFGSGTRLTVV.

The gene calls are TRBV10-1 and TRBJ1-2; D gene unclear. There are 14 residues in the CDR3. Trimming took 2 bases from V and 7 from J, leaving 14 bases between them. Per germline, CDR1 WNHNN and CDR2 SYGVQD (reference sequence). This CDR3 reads CASSETLDQSGYTF. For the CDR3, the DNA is TGCGCCAGCAGTGAGACACTGGACCAATCTGGCTACACCTTC.

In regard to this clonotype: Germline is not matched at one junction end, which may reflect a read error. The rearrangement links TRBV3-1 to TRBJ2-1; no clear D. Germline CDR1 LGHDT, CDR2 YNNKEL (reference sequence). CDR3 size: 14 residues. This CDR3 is CASSQDQVSNEQFF. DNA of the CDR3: TGTGCTAGCAGCCAAGATCAGGTTTCCAATGAGCAGTTCTTC.